This T cell receptor (beta chain) was obtained from a study of CD8 T cells in Susac syndrome. Sequencing of TCR beta was carried out in blood CD8+ and CD4+ T cells. The multiple sclerosis controls, all treatment-naive patients, had relapsing-remitting disease that was stable or active. The CDR3 is 14 residues long. The germline CDR1 and CDR2 sequences are SGHTA and FQGTGA. V was cut by 5 bases and J by 0 bases, with 7 bases left in between. RNA was extracted with the RNeasy kit, and a quantity of 0.5 to 1 ug was reverse transcribed using random hexamers. Coverage of TCR beta CDR3 amplification by immunoSEQ multiplex PCR extended to 54 Vbeta and 13 Jbeta. TCRdb re-analysed the immunoSEQ multiplex PCR reads in MiXCR, keeping a single row per CDR3 protein. The data hold over 150,000 distinct CDR3 sequences, with about 95% observed a single time.

The sequenced sample consisted of CD4+ T cells from PBMCs. The chain links TRBV7-3 to TRBJ2-2; D not resolved. This TCR was recovered from a human donor with multiple sclerosis. This CDR3 is CASSVQPNTGELFF. In DNA, the CDR3 is TGTGCCAGCAGCGTCCAGCCGAACACCGGGGAGCTGTTTTTT.